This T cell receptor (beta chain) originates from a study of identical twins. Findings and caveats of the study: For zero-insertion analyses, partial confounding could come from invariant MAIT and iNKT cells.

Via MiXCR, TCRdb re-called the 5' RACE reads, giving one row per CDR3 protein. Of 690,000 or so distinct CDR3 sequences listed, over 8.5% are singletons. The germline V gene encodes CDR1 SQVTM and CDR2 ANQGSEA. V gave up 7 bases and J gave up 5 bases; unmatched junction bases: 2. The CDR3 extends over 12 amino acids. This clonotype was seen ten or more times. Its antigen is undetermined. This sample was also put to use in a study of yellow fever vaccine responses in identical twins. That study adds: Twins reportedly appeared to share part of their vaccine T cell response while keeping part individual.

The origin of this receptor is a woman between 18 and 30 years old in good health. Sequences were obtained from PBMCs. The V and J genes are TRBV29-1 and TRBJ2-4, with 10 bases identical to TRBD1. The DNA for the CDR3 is TGCAGCGCCGGGACAGGGGAAAACATTCAGTACTTC. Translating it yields CSAGTGENIQYF.